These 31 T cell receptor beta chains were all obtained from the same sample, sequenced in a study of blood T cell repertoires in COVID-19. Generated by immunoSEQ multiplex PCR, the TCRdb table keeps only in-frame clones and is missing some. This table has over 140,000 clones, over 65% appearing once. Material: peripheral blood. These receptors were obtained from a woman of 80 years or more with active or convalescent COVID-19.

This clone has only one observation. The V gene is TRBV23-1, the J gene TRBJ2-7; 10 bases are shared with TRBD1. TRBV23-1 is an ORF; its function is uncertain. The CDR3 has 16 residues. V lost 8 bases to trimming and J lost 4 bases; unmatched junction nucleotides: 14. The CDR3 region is CASPQCRDRGGYEQYF. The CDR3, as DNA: TGCGCCAGCCCTCAATGCCGGGACAGGGGAGGTTACGAGCAGTACTTC.

The CDR3 sequence: CASRQPGQGNEKLFF. CDR3 DNA: TGTGCCAGTAGGCAACCGGGACAGGGAAATGAAAAACTGTTTTTT. The V and J genes are TRBV19 and TRBJ1-4, with 9 bases identical to TRBD1. J was trimmed by 5 bases and V by 6 bases; bases with no gene match: 7. This CDR3 region has 15 residues. Germline V gives CDR1 LNHDA, CDR2 SQIVND (reference sequence). Full variable domain (missing parts from reference TRBV19 and TRBJ1-4): DGGITQSPKYLFRKEGQNVTLSCEQNLNHDAMYWYRQDPGQGLRLIYYSQIVNDFQKGDIAEGYSVSREKKESFPLTVTSAQKNPTAFYLCASRQPGQGNEKLFFGSGTQLSVL.

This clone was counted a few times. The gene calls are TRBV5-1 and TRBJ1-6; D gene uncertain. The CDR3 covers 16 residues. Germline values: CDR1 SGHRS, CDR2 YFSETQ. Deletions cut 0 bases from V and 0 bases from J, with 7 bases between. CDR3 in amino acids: CASSLGASSYNSPLHF. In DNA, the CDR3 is TGCGCCAGCAGCTTGGGGGCAAGCTCCTATAATTCACCCCTCCACTTT.

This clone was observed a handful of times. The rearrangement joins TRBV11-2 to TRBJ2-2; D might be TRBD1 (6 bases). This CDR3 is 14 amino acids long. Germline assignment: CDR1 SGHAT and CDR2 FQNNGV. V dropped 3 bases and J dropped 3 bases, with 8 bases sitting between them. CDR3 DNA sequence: TGTGCCAGCAGCTTTTCAGGGGACACCGGGGAGCTGTTTTTT. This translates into CASSFSGDTGELFF.

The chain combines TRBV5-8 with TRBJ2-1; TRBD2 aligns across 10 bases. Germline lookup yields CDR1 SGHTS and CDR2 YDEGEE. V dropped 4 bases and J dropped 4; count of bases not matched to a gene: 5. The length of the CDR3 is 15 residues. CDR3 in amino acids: CASSLAGDTYNEQFF. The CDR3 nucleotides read TGTGCCAGCAGCCTAGCGGGGGACACATACAATGAGCAGTTCTTC.

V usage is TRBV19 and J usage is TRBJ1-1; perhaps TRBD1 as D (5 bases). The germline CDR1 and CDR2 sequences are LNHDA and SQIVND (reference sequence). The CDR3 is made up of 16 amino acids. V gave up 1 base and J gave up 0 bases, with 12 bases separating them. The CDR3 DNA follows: TGTGCCAGTAGTATAGGAACAGGACGTCTGAACACTGAAGCTTTCTTT. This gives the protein CASSIGTGRLNTEAFF.

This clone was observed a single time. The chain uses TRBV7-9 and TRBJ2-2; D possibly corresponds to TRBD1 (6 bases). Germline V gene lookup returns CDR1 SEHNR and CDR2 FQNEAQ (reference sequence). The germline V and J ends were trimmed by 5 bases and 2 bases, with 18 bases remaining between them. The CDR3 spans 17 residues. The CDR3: CASSRANRVVNTGELFF. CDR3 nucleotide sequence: TGTGCCAGCAGCCGCGCAAACAGGGTTGTAAACACCGGGGAGCTGTTTTTT.

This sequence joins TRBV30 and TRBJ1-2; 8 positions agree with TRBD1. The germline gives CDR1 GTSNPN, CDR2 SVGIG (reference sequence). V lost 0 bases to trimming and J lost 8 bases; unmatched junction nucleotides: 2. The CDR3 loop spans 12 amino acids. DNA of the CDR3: TGTGCCTGGAGTGTAACAGGGGGAGGCTACACCTTC. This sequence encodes CAWSVTGGGYTF.

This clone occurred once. CDR3 in DNA: TGTGCCACCAGCAGAGAATTGGGGGAGGGCCCCTACGAGCAGTACTTC. Translation gives CATSRELGEGPYEQYF. This sequence joins TRBV15 and TRBJ2-7, with 7 bases identical to TRBD2. In germline, CDR1 is LNHNV, CDR2 YYDKDF (reference sequence). CDR3 length: 16 amino acids. With V trimmed by 0 bases and J by 2 bases, 7 bases remained unmatched.

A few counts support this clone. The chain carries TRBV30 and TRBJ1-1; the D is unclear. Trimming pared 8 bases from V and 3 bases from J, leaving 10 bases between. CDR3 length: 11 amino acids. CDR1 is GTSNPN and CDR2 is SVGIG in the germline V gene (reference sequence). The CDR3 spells CAAEGYTEAFF. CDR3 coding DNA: TGTGCCGCGGAGGGATACACTGAAGCTTTCTTT.

CDR3 protein: CASSQELAGGLGGELFF. CDR3 in DNA: TGTGCCAGCAGCCAAGAGCTAGCGGGGGGCCTCGGCGGGGAGCTGTTTTTT. J is TRBJ2-2 and V is TRBV3-1 (or the pseudogene TRBV3-2), with 11 nucleotides matching TRBD2. This CDR3 comprises 17 residues. Trimming removed 0 bases from V and 7 bases from J; junction bases left unmatched: 7. Germline values: CDR1 LGHDT, CDR2 YNNKEL (reference sequence).

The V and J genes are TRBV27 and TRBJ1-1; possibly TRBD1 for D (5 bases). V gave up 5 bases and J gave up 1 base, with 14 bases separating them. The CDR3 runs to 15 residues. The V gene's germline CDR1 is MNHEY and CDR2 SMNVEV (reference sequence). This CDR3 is CASSAGPGQNTEAFF. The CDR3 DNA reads TGTGCCAGCAGTGCCGGACCCGGACAGAACACTGAAGCTTTCTTT.

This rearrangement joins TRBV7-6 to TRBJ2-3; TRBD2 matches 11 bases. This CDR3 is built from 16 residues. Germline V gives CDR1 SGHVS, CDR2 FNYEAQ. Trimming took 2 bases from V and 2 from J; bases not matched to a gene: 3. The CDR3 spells CASSLLAGGATDTQYF. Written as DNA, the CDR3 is TGTGCCAGCAGCTTACTAGCGGGGGGCGCCACAGATACGCAGTATTTT.

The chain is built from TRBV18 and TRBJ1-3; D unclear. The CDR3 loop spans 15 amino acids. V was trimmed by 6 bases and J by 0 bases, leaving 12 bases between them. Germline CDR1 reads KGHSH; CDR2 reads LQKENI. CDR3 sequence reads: CASSPGDNSGNTIYF. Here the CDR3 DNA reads TGTGCCAGCTCCCCCGGGGATAACTCTGGAAACACCATATATTTT.

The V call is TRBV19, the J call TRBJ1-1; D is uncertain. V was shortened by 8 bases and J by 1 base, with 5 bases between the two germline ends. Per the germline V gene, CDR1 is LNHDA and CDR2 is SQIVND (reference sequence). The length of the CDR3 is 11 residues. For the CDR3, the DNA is TGTGCCAGTTGGGCGAACACTGAAGCTTTCTTT. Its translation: CASWANTEAFF.

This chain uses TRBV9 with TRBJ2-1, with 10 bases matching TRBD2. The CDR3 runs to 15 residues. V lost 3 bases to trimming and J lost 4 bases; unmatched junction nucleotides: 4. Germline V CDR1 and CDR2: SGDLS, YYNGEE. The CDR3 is CASSGLAGDYNEQFF. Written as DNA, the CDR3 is TGTGCCAGCAGCGGCCTAGCGGGAGATTACAATGAGCAGTTCTTC. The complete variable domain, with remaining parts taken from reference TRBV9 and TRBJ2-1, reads DSGVTQTPKHLITATGQRVTLRCSPRSGDLSVYWYQQSLDQGLQFLIQYYNGEERAKGNILERFSAQQFPDLHSELNLSSLELGDSALYFCASSGLAGDYNEQFFGPGTRLTVL.

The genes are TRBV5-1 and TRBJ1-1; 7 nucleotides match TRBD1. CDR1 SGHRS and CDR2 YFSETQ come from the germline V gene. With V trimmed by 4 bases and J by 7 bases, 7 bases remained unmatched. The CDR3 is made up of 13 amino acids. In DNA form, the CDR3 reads TGCGCCAGCAGCACGGGGACAGTCGGTGAAGCTTTCTTT. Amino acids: CASSTGTVGEAFF.

CDR3 coding DNA: TGTGCCAGCAGAACAGGGTTTGGGACTAATGAAAAACTGTTTTTT. This encodes CASRTGFGTNEKLFF. V is TRBV6-5 and J is TRBJ1-4; maybe TRBD1 (6 bases). Trimming pared 6 bases from V and 2 bases from J, leaving 13 bases between. The CDR3 is 15 residues long. Germline V gene lookup returns CDR1 MNHEY and CDR2 SVGAGI.

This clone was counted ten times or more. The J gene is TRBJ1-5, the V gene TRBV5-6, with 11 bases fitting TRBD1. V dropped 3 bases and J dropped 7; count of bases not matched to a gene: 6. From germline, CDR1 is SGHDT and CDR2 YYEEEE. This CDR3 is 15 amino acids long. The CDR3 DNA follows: TGTGCCAGCAGCTGGACAGGGGGCTGGGGACAGCCCCAGCATTTT. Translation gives CASSWTGGWGQPQHF.

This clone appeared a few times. The CDR3 bases are TGTGCCAGCAGCCTGAACCAGGGAGGTCTCACTGAAGCTTTCTTT. Amino acids: CASSLNQGGLTEAFF. The J gene is TRBJ1-1, the V gene TRBV7-3; TRBD1 might be the D (5 bases). V lost 5 bases and J 4 bases, leaving 17 bases between the germline ends. Germline assignment: CDR1 SGHTA and CDR2 FQGTGA. This CDR3 spans 15 amino acids.

CDR3 sequence reads: CASSRPDRGLNYGYTF. Here the CDR3 DNA reads TGTGCCAGCAGCCGACCGGACAGGGGATTGAACTATGGCTACACCTTC. The chain carries TRBV7-9 and TRBJ1-2, with TRBD1 identical over 9 bases. Trimming took 5 bases from V and 2 from J; bases not matched to a gene: 9. The CDR3 is 16 residues long. CDR1 is SEHNR, CDR2 FQNEAQ, per germline (reference sequence). Full variable domain (outside the CDR3, taken from reference TRBV7-9 and TRBJ1-2): DTGVSQNPRHKITKRGQNVTFRCDPISEHNRLYWYRQTLGQGPEFLTYFQNEAQLEKSRLLSDRFSAERPKGSFSTLEIQRTEQGDSAMYLCASSRPDRGLNYGYTFGSGTRLTVV.

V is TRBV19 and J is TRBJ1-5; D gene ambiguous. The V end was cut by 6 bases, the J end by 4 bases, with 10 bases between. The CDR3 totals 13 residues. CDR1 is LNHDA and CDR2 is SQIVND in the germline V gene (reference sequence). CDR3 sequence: CASRRAWNQPQHF. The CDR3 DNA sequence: TGTGCCAGTAGGAGGGCTTGGAATCAGCCCCAGCATTTT.

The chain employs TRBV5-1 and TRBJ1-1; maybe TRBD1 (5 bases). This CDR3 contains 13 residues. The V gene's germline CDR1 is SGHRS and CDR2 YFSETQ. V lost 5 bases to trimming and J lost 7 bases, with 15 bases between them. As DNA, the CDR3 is TGCGCCAGCAGTAACGACTTGGGGGGTGAAGCTTTCTTT. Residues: CASSNDLGGEAFF.

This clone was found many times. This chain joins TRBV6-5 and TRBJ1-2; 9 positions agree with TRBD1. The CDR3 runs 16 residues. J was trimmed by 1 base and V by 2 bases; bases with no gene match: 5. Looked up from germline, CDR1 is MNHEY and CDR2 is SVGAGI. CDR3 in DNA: TGTGCCAGCAGTTACACCGGGACAGGGATTAACTATGGCTACACCTTC. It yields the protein CASSYTGTGINYGYTF.

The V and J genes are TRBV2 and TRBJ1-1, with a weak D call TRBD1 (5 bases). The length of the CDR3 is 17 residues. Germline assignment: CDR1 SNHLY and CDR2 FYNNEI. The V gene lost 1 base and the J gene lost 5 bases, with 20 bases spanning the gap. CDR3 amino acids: CASSEGGMGGVGTEAFF. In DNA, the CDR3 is TGTGCCAGCAGTGAAGGGGGGATGGGGGGTGTAGGGACTGAAGCTTTCTTT.

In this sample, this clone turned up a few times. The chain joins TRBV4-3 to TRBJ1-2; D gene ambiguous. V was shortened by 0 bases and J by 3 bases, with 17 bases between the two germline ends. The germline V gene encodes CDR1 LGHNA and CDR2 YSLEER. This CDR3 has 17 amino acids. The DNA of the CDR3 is TGCGCCAGCAGCCAAGATAGATCCCTCGGGGAGCACTATGGCTACACCTTC. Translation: CASSQDRSLGEHYGYTF.

CDR3 sequence: CASSLSGGTEAFF. Here the CDR3 DNA reads TGTGCCAGCAGTTTATCGGGGGGGACTGAAGCTTTCTTT. The chain joins TRBV27 to TRBJ1-1; perhaps TRBD1 as D (5 bases). V was shortened by 0 bases and J by 5 bases, with 7 bases between the two germline ends. The V gene's germline CDR1 is MNHEY and CDR2 SMNVEV (reference sequence). The CDR3 has 13 residues.

The CDR3 reads CSGSAGEQFF. The CDR3 nucleotides are TGCAGTGGTAGCGCCGGTGAGCAGTTCTTC. The chain combines TRBV20-1 with TRBJ2-1; a possible D gene is TRBD2 (5 bases). The CDR3 totals 10 residues. Germline V lookup: CDR1 DFQATT, CDR2 SNEGSKA (reference sequence). The germline V and J ends were trimmed by 7 bases and 9 bases, with 10 bases remaining between them.

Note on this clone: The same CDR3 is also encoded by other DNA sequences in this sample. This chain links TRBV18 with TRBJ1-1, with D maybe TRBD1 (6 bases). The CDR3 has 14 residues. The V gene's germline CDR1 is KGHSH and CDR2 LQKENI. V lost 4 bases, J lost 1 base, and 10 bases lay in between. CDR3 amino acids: CASSQQGGNTEAFF. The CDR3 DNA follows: TGTGCCAGCTCACAACAGGGTGGGAACACTGAAGCTTTCTTT.

The chain's CDR3 is CSVARDRASGYTF. The CDR3 nucleotides are TGCAGCGTTGCCCGGGACAGGGCCAGTGGCTACACCTTC. The chain joins TRBV29-1 to TRBJ1-2, with 9 bases that match TRBD1. Germline loops: CDR1 SQVTM, CDR2 ANQGSEA. This CDR3 is 13 amino acids long. V dropped 4 bases and J dropped 7; count of bases not matched to a gene: 7.

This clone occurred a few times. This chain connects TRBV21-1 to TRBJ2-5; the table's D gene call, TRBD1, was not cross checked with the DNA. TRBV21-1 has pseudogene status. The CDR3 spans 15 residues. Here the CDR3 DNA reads TGTGCCAGCACCACGAAAGGGGAAACTCAAGAGACCCAGTACTTC. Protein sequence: CASTTKGETQETQYF.